The entry below describes one T cell receptor beta chain. What it recognizes is unknown. A much larger clone differs from this one at a single base, so this may be a read error. This sample was taken from a study of blood T cells in healthy people across ages. Through a sample-barcoded 5' primer and a J-beta primer mix, a second PCR was run for 7 to 11 cycles. The yield of each sample was at least 2.5 million CDR3-containing paired-end reads. TCRdb re-called the 5' RACE reads through MiXCR, storing one row per CDR3 protein. Of hundreds of thousands of distinct CDR3 sequences listed, about 30% are singletons. This CDR3 has 15 amino acids. Germline V lookup: CDR1 SGHAT, CDR2 FQNNGV. Overall study results and limits: Roughly linear declines in TCR beta diversity per million T cells occurred with age.

The specimen was blood. The clonotype comes from a woman of 80 years or more in good health. The V gene is TRBV11-2, the J gene TRBJ2-1; a weak D match, TRBD1 (6 bases). CDR3 nucleotide sequence: TGTGCCAACAGCTTAGGTGGGGGCCGCTACAATGAGCAGTTCTTC. Protein product: CANSLGGGRYNEQFF.